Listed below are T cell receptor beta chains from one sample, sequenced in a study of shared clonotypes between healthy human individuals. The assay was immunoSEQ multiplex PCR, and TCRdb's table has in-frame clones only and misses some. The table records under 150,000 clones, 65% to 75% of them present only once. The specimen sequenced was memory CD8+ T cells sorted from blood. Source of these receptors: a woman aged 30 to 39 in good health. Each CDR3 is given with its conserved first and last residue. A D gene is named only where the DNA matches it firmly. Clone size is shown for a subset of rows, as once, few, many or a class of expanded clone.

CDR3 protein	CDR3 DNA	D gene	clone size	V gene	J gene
CSVGGGDFYEQYF	TGCAGCGTTGGGGGAGGGGATTTCTACGAGCAGTACTTC	TRBD2	-	TRBV29-1	TRBJ2-7
CASSVAGLGEKLFF	TGTGCCAGCAGCGTAGCAGGGTTGGGTGAAAAACTGTTTTTT	-	-	TRBV9	TRBJ1-4
CASKGSYEQYF	TGTGCCAGCAAAGGGTCCTACGAGCAGTACTTC	-	-	TRBV27	TRBJ2-7
CASGLGTSVREKLFF	TGTGCCAGCGGGCTAGGGACTTCGGTCCGTGAAAAACTGTTTTTT	-	many	TRBV25-1	TRBJ1-4
CASSEAEGTGHEQYF	TGTGCCAGCAGTGAAGCGGAAGGGACAGGCCACGAGCAGTACTTC	TRBD1	-	TRBV6-1	TRBJ2-7
CASSQLAAPSTDTQYF	TGCGCCAGCAGCCAACTAGCGGCACCCAGCACAGATACGCAGTATTTT	TRBD2	-	TRBV4-1	TRBJ2-3
CASSQHSGGPSYNEQFF	TGTGCCAGCAGCCAACATAGCGGGGGACCCTCCTACAATGAGCAGTTCTTC	TRBD2	-	TRBV4-2	TRBJ2-1
CASSDLGSHTFGNEQFF	TGTGCCAGCAGTGATCTTGGCTCCCATACTTTTGGCAATGAGCAGTTCTTC	-	many	TRBV28	TRBJ2-1
CASSVARGGYTF	TGTGCCAGCAGCGTTGCGAGGGGTGGCTACACCTTC	-	-	TRBV9	TRBJ1-2
CASSPGGDNEQFF	TGTGCCAGCTCACCAGGGGGGGACAATGAGCAGTTCTTC	TRBD2	-	TRBV18	TRBJ2-1
CASSSHRDSSSYEQYF	TGTGCCAGCAGCAGTCACCGGGACTCTAGCTCCTACGAGCAGTACTTC	-	few	TRBV5-4	TRBJ2-7
CASSVVPILSYNEQFF	TGTGCCAGCAGCGTAGTACCAATACTTTCCTACAATGAGCAGTTCTTC	-	-	TRBV9	TRBJ2-1
CASSPRETWGEQYF	TGCGCCAGCAGCCCCCGGGAGACCTGGGGCGAGCAGTACTTC	-	-	TRBV4-1	TRBJ2-7
CASSEPGSYNEQFF	TGTGCCAGCAGTGAGCCCGGCAGCTACAATGAGCAGTTCTTC	-	once	TRBV2	TRBJ2-1
CSANYPDSYEQYF	TGCAGCGCCAATTACCCAGACAGTTACGAGCAGTACTTC	-	many	TRBV29-1	TRBJ2-7
CASSLDMVGTGGLRSTDTQYF	TGCGCCAGCAGCTTGGATATGGTGGGGACAGGGGGCTTGAGGAGCACAGATACGCAGTATTTT	TRBD1	-	TRBV5-1	TRBJ2-3
CASTPERSTYEQYF	TGTGCCAGCACTCCAGAAAGGTCAACCTACGAGCAGTACTTC	-	-	TRBV11-2	TRBJ2-7
CASSARTSGAPNEQFF	TGTGCCAGCAGTGCCCGGACTAGCGGAGCCCCCAATGAGCAGTTCTTC	TRBD2	-	TRBV27	TRBJ2-1
CASSLGESNYEQYF	TGTGCCAGCAGCTTAGGGGAATCGAACTACGAGCAGTACTTC	-	-	TRBV13	TRBJ2-7
CASRKGVTGNTIYF	TGTGCCAGCAGGAAAGGGGTAACTGGAAACACCATATATTTT	-	-	TRBV7-2	TRBJ1-3
CASSFHPRTMSEQYF	TGTGCCAGCAGCTTCCACCCAAGGACTATGAGTGAGCAGTACTTC	-	-	TRBV5-5	TRBJ2-7
CASSTPLAGTYNEQFF	TGTGCCAGCAGTACCCCCCTAGCGGGGACCTACAATGAGCAGTTCTTC	TRBD2	-	TRBV27	TRBJ2-1
CASSATSGQNYEQYF	TGTGCCAGCAGCGCTACTAGCGGCCAAAACTACGAGCAGTACTTC	TRBD2	-	TRBV7-9	TRBJ2-7